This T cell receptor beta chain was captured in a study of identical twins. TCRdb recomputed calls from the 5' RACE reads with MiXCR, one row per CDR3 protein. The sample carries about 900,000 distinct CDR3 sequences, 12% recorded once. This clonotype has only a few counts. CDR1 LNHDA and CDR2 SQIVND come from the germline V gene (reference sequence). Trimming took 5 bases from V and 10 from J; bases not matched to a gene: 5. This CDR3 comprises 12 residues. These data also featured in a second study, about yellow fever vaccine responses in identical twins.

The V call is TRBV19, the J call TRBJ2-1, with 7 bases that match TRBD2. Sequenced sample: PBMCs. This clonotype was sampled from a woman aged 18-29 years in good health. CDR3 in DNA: TGTGCCAGTAGTCTAGGACTAGAAGAGCAGTTCTTC. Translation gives CASSLGLEEQFF.